Presented here are 21 T cell receptor beta chains from one specimen sequenced in a study of OX40 agonist ivuxolimab in advanced cancers. Only in-frame clones appear in the TCRdb table, and some are missing; sequencing was by immunoSEQ multiplex PCR. The profile shows approximately 90,000 clones, about 89% of them singletons. Specimen: CD4+ or CD8+ T cells sorted from blood, collected in a trial of the OX40 agonist ivuxolimab. These receptors all stem from an adult with an advanced solid tumor such as melanoma, head and neck, liver or kidney cancer.

The chain recombines TRBV6-1 with TRBJ2-5, with 7 bases identical to TRBD2. V trimming: 8 bases; J trimming: 7 bases; junction bases outside the gene matches: 13. The CDR3 sequence is 14 residues long. The germline V gene encodes CDR1 MNHNS and CDR2 SASEGT. The CDR3 reads CASRLAAPAGTQYF. CDR3 nucleotide sequence: TGTGCCAGCCGACTAGCCGCTCCGGCGGGGACCCAGTACTTC.

V usage is TRBV28 and J usage is TRBJ1-5; the D gene is possibly TRBD1 (6 bases). Germline CDR1 MDHEN, CDR2 SYDVKM. V was trimmed by 4 bases and J by 6 bases, leaving 16 bases between them. The CDR3 loop spans 15 amino acids. The CDR3 region has the DNA TGTGCCAGCAGTTCTCAGGGGCCTGCGGTTCAGCCCCAGCATTTT. Translating it yields CASSSQGPAVQPQHF.

This sequence joins TRBV21-1 and TRBJ1-3. TRBV21-1 is assigned pseudogene status. This CDR3 is 16 amino acids long. In nucleotides, the CDR3 is TGTGCCAGCAGCTTATTGCAGCGTTCCACTGGAAACACCATATATTTT. Its protein product is CASSLLQRSTGNTIYF.

This rearrangement joins TRBV14 to TRBJ1-2; D call uncertain. The CDR3 length is 14 residues. V lost 2 bases and J 0 bases, leaving 7 bases between the germline ends. CDR1 and CDR2 from the germline V gene are SGHDN and FVKESK. CDR3 region: CASSQTLPNYGYTF. DNA for the CDR3: TGTGCCAGCAGCCAAACGCTACCTAACTATGGCTACACCTTC.

The gene calls are TRBV15 and TRBJ2-1; D gene ambiguous. The CDR3 contains 11 residues. Germline CDR1 and CDR2: LNHNV and YYDKDF (reference sequence). The V gene lost 8 bases and the J gene lost 5 bases, with 7 bases spanning the gap. For the CDR3, the DNA is TGTGCCACCCTCTTTGACAATGAGCAGTTCTTC. Translation gives CATLFDNEQFF.

The rearrangement uses TRBV11-3 and TRBJ2-7, with D unclear. The CDR3 is 13 amino acids. Per germline, CDR1 SGHNT and CDR2 YENEEA. Trimming removed 2 bases from V and 2 bases from J, with 7 bases in between. In DNA form, the CDR3 reads TGTGCCAGCAGCTTACGAACGGCCTACGAGCAGTACTTC. The encoded protein is CASSLRTAYEQYF.

This clone showed up just once. V is TRBV7-3 and J is TRBJ2-5; TRBD2 matches at 10 bases. The germline V gene has CDR1 SGHTA and CDR2 FQGTGA. The CDR3 is 15 residues long. Unmatched junction bases numbered 10, after V lost 5 bases and J lost 7 bases. The CDR3 is CASSPLSGGDGTQYF. As DNA, the CDR3 is TGTGCCAGCAGCCCCCTGAGCGGGGGGGATGGGACCCAGTACTTC. The variable domain in full, with the rest retrieved from reference TRBV7-3 and TRBJ2-5, is GAGVSQTPSNKVTEKGKYVELRCDPISGHTALYWYRQSLGQGPEFLIYFQGTGAADDSGLPNDRFFAVRPEGSVSTLKIQRTERGDSAVYLCASSPLSGGDGTQYFGPGTRLLVL.

The chain uses TRBV2 and TRBJ2-4, with D possibly being TRBD1 (5 bases). The CDR3 runs to 16 residues. Germline V gives CDR1 SNHLY, CDR2 FYNNEI. V was trimmed by 11 bases and J by 7 bases, leaving 27 bases between them. CDR3 bases: TGTGCCGGGGCAGGTCAGCCCAGACTCTCTGGGAACATTCAGTACTTC. Translated, it gives CAGAGQPRLSGNIQYF.

The chain links TRBV14 to TRBJ2-7; 13 bases match TRBD2. V lost 1 base to trimming and J lost 2 bases; unmatched junction nucleotides: 2. The CDR3 is 16 amino acids. Germline-derived CDR1 and CDR2 are SGHDN and FVKESK. The CDR3 sequence is CASSQGGLAGTYEQYF. DNA of the CDR3: TGTGCCAGCAGCCAAGGGGGACTAGCGGGAACCTACGAGCAGTACTTC.

The gene calls are TRBV18 and TRBJ2-7; TRBD2 aligns across 11 bases. V trimming: 5 bases; J trimming: 5 bases; junction bases outside the gene matches: 11. Germline V gene data show CDR1 as KGHSH and CDR2 as LQKENI. This CDR3 contains 16 residues. The DNA of the CDR3 is TGTGCCAGCTCATCCGGGTCTAGCGGGAGGATCCACGAGCAGTACTTC. This encodes CASSSGSSGRIHEQYF.

This clone was observed once. This chain uses TRBV5-1 with TRBJ2-3; D assignment may be TRBD1 or TRBD2 (6 bases each). Germline lookup yields CDR1 SGHRS and CDR2 YFSETQ. The CDR3 sequence is 16 residues long. Trimming removed 0 bases from V and 5 bases from J, with 16 bases in between. In DNA, the CDR3 is TGCGCCAGCAGCTTGGCCGGGGGCTGGGGGGTAGATACGCAGTATTTT. It encodes CASSLAGGWGVDTQYF.

V and J are TRBV29-1 and TRBJ2-7; 9 bases are shared with TRBD1. This CDR3 contains 17 residues. Looked up from germline, CDR1 is SQVTM and CDR2 is ANQGSEA. V lost 4 bases and J lost 5; bases outside the gene matches: 18. DNA of the CDR3: TGCAGCGTTGGGCAGACGGGGCTGGGACAGGGTTCTCACGAGCAGTACTTC. Translating gives CSVGQTGLGQGSHEQYF.

This rearrangement joins TRBV4-1 to TRBJ2-7; D unclear. The CDR3 has 14 amino acids. CDR1 and CDR2 from the germline V gene are MGHRA and YSYEKL. Trimming removed 0 bases at V and 7 bases at J, with 13 bases between. CDR3 sequence: CASSQDGRIEEQYF. DNA of the CDR3: TGCGCCAGCAGCCAAGATGGCCGGATTGAAGAGCAGTACTTC.

This chain connects TRBV7-2 to TRBJ2-7; D might be TRBD2 (5 bases). This CDR3 contains 11 residues. V shed 5 bases and J shed 6 bases, with 8 bases lying between them. The V gene's germline CDR1 is SGHTA and CDR2 FQGNSA. The CDR3 region is CASSRTGEQYF. The CDR3 DNA is TGTGCCAGCAGCCGGACTGGCGAGCAGTACTTC.

The gene calls are TRBV9 and TRBJ2-1; TRBD2 matches at 8 bases. The CDR3 loop spans 15 amino acids. V lost 3 bases and J lost 5; bases outside the gene matches: 7. Germline V lookup: CDR1 SGDLS, CDR2 YYNGEE. The CDR3 spells CASSADGTRNNEQFF. Written as DNA, the CDR3 is TGTGCCAGCAGCGCCGACGGGACTAGAAACAATGAGCAGTTCTTC.

This chain links TRBV5-6 with TRBJ2-1, with 10 bases lining up with TRBD1. The CDR3 sequence is 14 residues long. Trimming cost V 3 bases and J 7 bases; bases outside gene matches: 4. The germline CDR1 and CDR2 sequences are SGHDT and YYEEEE. The CDR3 sequence: CASSSTGGRNEQFF. As DNA, the CDR3 is TGTGCCAGCAGCTCGACAGGGGGCCGGAATGAGCAGTTCTTC. Using reference TRBV5-6 and TRBJ2-1 for the parts outside the CDR3, the full variable domain is DAGVTQSPTHLIKTRGQQVTLRCSPKSGHDTVSWYQQALGQGPQFIFQYYEEEERQRGNFPDRFSGHQFPNYSSELNVNALLLGDSALYLCASSSTGGRNEQFFGPGTRLTVL.

The gene calls are TRBV13 and TRBJ2-1, with D unresolved. CDR3 length equals 12 residues. The V and J ends lost 0 bases and 12 bases respectively, with 9 bases between them. The germline CDR1 and CDR2 sequences are PRHDT and FYEKMQ (reference sequence). Written as DNA, the CDR3 is TGTGCCAGCAGCTTAGGTCACCGCACGCAGTTCTTC. Residues: CASSLGHRTQFF.

V gene TRBV29-1 combines with J gene TRBJ2-5; 7 positions agree with TRBD2. With V trimmed by 3 bases and J by 5 bases, 3 bases remained unmatched. Looked up from germline, CDR1 is SQVTM and CDR2 is ANQGSEA. The CDR3 contains 12 residues. The CDR3 DNA follows: TGCAGCGTTGATTCCGGGGGGGAGACCCAGTACTTC. Its protein is CSVDSGGETQYF.

As regards this clone: At one end, the junction sequence differs from germline, possibly due to a read error. Other DNA sequences in the same sample also yield this CDR3. This chain joins TRBV30 and TRBJ2-7; possibly TRBD2 for D (5 bases). The CDR3 runs to 13 residues. Germline values: CDR1 GTSNPN, CDR2 SVGIG (reference sequence). The DNA of the CDR3 is TGTGCCTGGAGTGTGACGGAGGCCTACGAGCAATACTTC. This codes for CAWSVTEAYEQYF.

J is TRBJ2-3 and V is TRBV9, with 7 bases aligning to TRBD2. The CDR3 has 16 amino acids. J gave up 6 bases and V 4 bases, and 14 bases lay outside the gene matches. The germline V gene encodes CDR1 SGDLS and CDR2 YYNGEE. The CDR3 sequence: CASSPRSDGGLDTQYF. CDR3 nucleotide sequence: TGTGCCAGCAGCCCTCGCTCGGACGGGGGGTTGGATACGCAGTATTTT.

This chain connects TRBV30 to TRBJ1-6; a possible D gene is TRBD1 (6 bases). CDR1 is GTSNPN, CDR2 SVGIG, per germline (reference sequence). V dropped 4 bases and J dropped 6 bases, with 10 bases sitting between them. This CDR3 is built from 13 residues. The CDR3 DNA sequence: TGTGCCTGGAAAGCACAGGGTAATTCACCCCTCCACTTT. Translation gives CAWKAQGNSPLHF.